The present entry profiles one T cell receptor (beta chain) with its context. The germline gives CDR1 LGHDT, CDR2 YNNKEL (reference sequence). The V segment lost 0 bases and the J segment 5 bases; nucleotides outside the gene matches: 9. The CDR3 sequence is 17 residues long. These data originate in a study of T-cell memory formation after mild COVID-19. In the study overall: For the most part, TCR clusters were specific to one donor.

TCRdb re-derived calls from the 5' RACE reads in MiXCR, one entry per CDR3 protein. The table shows roughly 480,000 distinct CDR3 sequences, with roughly 25% occurring only once. This sequence originates from an adult woman who had mild COVID-19 (a few samples of this study predate the infection). Cell type and time point are not known. The material sequenced was PBMCs or a T cell subset sorted from them (not recorded which). The chain links TRBV3-1 to TRBJ2-3; TRBD2 matches at 9 bases. CDR3 coding DNA: TGTGCCAGCAGCCAAGAGGGGAGCGGGGGGTGGATAGATACGCAGTATTTT. Amino acid sequence: CASSQEGSGGWIDTQYF.